A selection of T cell receptor beta chains follows, all from one sample in a study of T cells after yellow fever vaccination. Each CDR3 protein is one row after TCRdb ran MiXCR on the 5' RACE reads. The sample records 280,000 or so distinct CDR3 sequences, less than 9.5% being singletons. The sample here was CD4+ T cells sorted from PBMCs, taken 5 days after the yellow fever booster vaccination. These receptors originate from a man younger than 35 who received the YFV17D yellow fever vaccine. The CDR3 runs from the conserved cysteine through the conserved F or W. A D gene is named only where the DNA matches it firmly. Size values are once, few and many counts, or a class for expanded clones, and some rows have none.

J: TRBJ1-2; size: .; D: TRBD1; V: TRBV12-3/TRBV12-4; DNA: TGTGCCAGCAGTGGTCGGACAGGCCACTATGGCTACACCTTC; CDR3: CASSGRTGHYGYTF
J: TRBJ2-7; size: many; D: .; V: TRBV4-2; DNA: TGTGCCAGCAGCCAAGATCTATCCTACGAGCAGTACTTC; CDR3: CASSQDLSYEQYF
J: TRBJ2-5; size: many; D: TRBD2; V: TRBV10-3; DNA: TGTGCCATCAGCCCCTCTGGGACTAGTGGGGGTGAGACCCAGTACTTC; CDR3: CAISPSGTSGGETQYF
J: TRBJ2-3; size: .; D: TRBD2; V: TRBV5-1; DNA: TGCGCCAGCACCGGGGGGACGGACACAGATACGCGGTATTTT; CDR3: CASTGGTDTDTRYF
J: TRBJ1-1; size: few; D: .; V: TRBV5-8; DNA: TGTGCCAGCAGCTTGGGTTTTTTGGGAAGTGCTGACACTGAAGCTTTCTTT; CDR3: CASSLGFLGSADTEAFF
J: TRBJ2-7; size: few; D: .; V: TRBV5-1; DNA: TGCGCCAGCAGCCCACGGACAGAAAGCCAGTACGAGCAGTACTTC; CDR3: CASSPRTESQYEQYF
J: TRBJ1-6; size: few; D: .; V: TRBV7-3; DNA: TGTGCCAGCAGCAAGACGGGGGGGCGCTCCTATAATTCACCCCTCCACTTT; CDR3: CASSKTGGRSYNSPLHF
J: TRBJ1-2; size: .; D: .; V: TRBV29-1; DNA: TGCAGCGTTGGGCCAGGGACTATCTATGGCTACACCTTC; CDR3: CSVGPGTIYGYTF
J: TRBJ1-1; size: .; D: .; V: TRBV6-6; DNA: TGTGCCAGCAGTTTTTATGGGGGCAACACTGAAGCTTTCTTT; CDR3: CASSFYGGNTEAFF
J: TRBJ2-3; size: .; D: .; V: TRBV28; DNA: TGTGCCTCCTCCGAGCGACTGGGTCGGGATACGCAGTATTTT; CDR3: CASSERLGRDTQYF
J: TRBJ2-1; size: .; D: TRBD2; V: TRBV12-3/TRBV12-4; DNA: TGTGCCAGCAGTTTGTGGGGTAGCGGGGGGACCTCCTCCTACAATGAGCAGTTCTTC; CDR3: CASSLWGSGGTSSYNEQFF
J: TRBJ1-4; size: few; D: .; V: TRBV18; DNA: TGTGCCAGCTCGCCAACCACGCAAGGGGCGGGTGAAAAACTGTTTTTT; CDR3: CASSPTTQGAGEKLFF
J: TRBJ2-4; size: many; D: .; V: TRBV4-1; DNA: TGCGCCAGCAGCCAAGGCCAGCAGGCCAAAAACATTCAGTACTTC; CDR3: CASSQGQQAKNIQYF
J: TRBJ1-2; size: few; D: .; V: TRBV29-1; DNA: TGCAGCGTTGGCGGGGCAGCCTACACCTTC; CDR3: CSVGGAAYTF
J: TRBJ1-5; size: few; D: .; V: TRBV6-9; DNA: TGTGCCAGCAGTTATTCAGCCTTACGGTCTCGGGATCAGCCCCAGCATTTT; CDR3: CASSYSALRSRDQPQHF
J: TRBJ2-5; size: few; D: TRBD2; V: TRBV4-1; DNA: TGCGCCAGCAGCCAGGGTAGCGGGGGGATGGAGACCCAGTACTTC; CDR3: CASSQGSGGMETQYF
J: TRBJ2-7; size: few; D: .; V: TRBV7-6; DNA: TGTGCCAGCAGCGGGTGGTCCTACGAGCAGTACTTC; CDR3: CASSGWSYEQYF
J: TRBJ1-6; size: once; D: TRBD1; V: TRBV5-1; DNA: TGCGCCAGCAGCCTGGGACAGGGGGCGTTTGAGTATAATTCACCCCTCCACTTT; CDR3: CASSLGQGAFEYNSPLHF
J: TRBJ1-5; size: many; D: TRBD1; V: TRBV5-1; DNA: TGCGCCAGCAGCTTAACAGGGACAGGTGATCAGCCCCAGCATTTT; CDR3: CASSLTGTGDQPQHF
J: TRBJ1-4; size: .; D: .; V: TRBV15; DNA: TGTGCCACCAGCACCGTGGGGACAACTAATGAAAAACTGTTTTTT; CDR3: CATSTVGTTNEKLFF
J: TRBJ1-1; size: many; D: .; V: TRBV11-2; DNA: TGTGCCAGCAGCTTAACAGTCGGCGTGGGGAACACTGAAGCTTTCTTT; CDR3: CASSLTVGVGNTEAFF
J: TRBJ1-4; size: .; D: TRBD1; V: TRBV7-2; DNA: TGTGCCAGCAGAAGACAACAGGGGGCAGGGGAAAAACTGTTTTTT; CDR3: CASRRQQGAGEKLFF
J: TRBJ2-2; size: .; D: .; V: TRBV5-1; DNA: TGCGCCAGCAGCCCCTTGTTGGGCCAGCTGAACACCGGGGAGCTGTTTTTT; CDR3: CASSPLLGQLNTGELFF
J: TRBJ2-3; size: .; D: .; V: TRBV24-1; DNA: TGTGCCACCAGTGATTCCCTGGGGATCACAGATACGCAGTATTTT; CDR3: CATSDSLGITDTQYF
J: TRBJ2-1; size: .; D: .; V: TRBV4-3; DNA: TGCGCCAGCAGCCAAGATCTAGGGGGAAGCTCCTACAATGAGCAGTTCTTC; CDR3: CASSQDLGGSSYNEQFF
J: TRBJ1-2; size: .; D: .; V: TRBV6-6; DNA: TGTGCCAGCAAGGAGGCAGGGGACGCTAACTATGGCTACACCTTC; CDR3: CASKEAGDANYGYTF